This TCR beta chain was recorded in a study of T cell responses to AZD1222 COVID-19 vaccine (dated by TCRdb to 2020 to 2023). Broadly, across the study: AZD1222 recipients with second doses at about 4 weeks or about 12 weeks were pooled, because spike-specific TCR depth and breadth did not differ between schedules. A total of 233 trial participants underwent TCR sequencing, of whom around 200 received two doses of AZD1222 and 26 received two doses of the MenACWY control vaccine. Trial participants were enrolled by age into subgroups of 18-55, 56-69 and 70-plus years, and 148, 28 and 57 TCR-sequenced participants, respectively, were included in these subgroups.

Results and caveats for the whole study, not just this receptor: In the small 56-69-year group, the increase in depth fell short of significance, most likely because of low power. Most participants were white British and females outnumbered males, and the authors suggested that clonal diversity may have been underestimated. Conclusions about previously exposed vaccinees were limited because only six AZD1222 recipients were SARS-CoV-2 seropositive at baseline. A significant rise in spike-specific TCR breadth and depth was observed after two AZD1222 doses relative to day 0 and relative to MenACWY recipients. Epitopes outside the regions mutated in the B.1.351 and B.1.1.7 variants were reportedly recognized by nearly half of the unique spike-specific TCRs. Because no samples from the day 14 peak response were available, repertoires could be characterized only after the peak T cell response. Vaccine-associated CD4 TCRs spanned the whole spike protein, with dominant responses in regions 160-218 and 743-854.

Here V drops 4 bases and J drops 4 bases, and the junction holds 6 bases not matched to any gene. CDR1 and CDR2 were assigned from the germline V gene as MDHEN and SYDVKM. The CDR3 runs 14 amino acids, cysteine and phenylalanine included. The read is trimmed to its CDR3 DNA, 42 bases read in frame from base 1. This clone appeared a single time. Its cognate antigen has yet to be identified. No quality values exist for individual bases; no much larger clone is one base distant. In the paper's terms, the time point label means: baseline before first vaccination. Samples from vaccinated people were obtained from the UK trials COV001 and COV002, which included a single-blind randomized controlled phase 2/3 trial of AZD1222 (ChAdOx1 nCoV-19) in healthy adults. For TCRbeta chain sequencing, PBMC samples from trial participants were taken at day 0 and at day 28 after the second dose. The CDR3 regions of human TCRbeta chains were subjected to immunosequencing. The authors' pipeline ran thus. TCRs in the repertoires were matched against a reference library of SARS-CoV-2-specific TCRs that had been generated with the MIRA antigen-specificity platform. Breadth meant the fraction of unique TCRs that were SARS-CoV-2-associated, whereas depth meant the fraction of total T cells that were SARS-CoV-2-associated. Using the MIRA data, each spike-specific TCR was mapped to the spike region that the TCR reacts to and placed in a CD4 or CD8 class. Log10-transformed breadth and depth values were compared by one-way ANOVA with Sidak's multiple comparisons tests. The immuneACCESS repertoire file appears here via TCRdb, limited to in-frame rearrangements. These files lack a portion of the clones; in checked studies, under half of the deficit traces to unresolved V genes, and the cause of the others is not known. V, J and clone size derive from that table, while D and trimming were established from the DNA sequence. The sample yields about 99,000 clones; 91% were counted once. The biggest ten clones account for roughly 42% of the sample.

The source material was peripheral blood, sampled on day 0 of AZD1222 vaccination. This TCR was recovered from an adult in good health. In this chain, TRBV28 is recombined with TRBJ1-2, with 7 central nucleotides matching TRBD1. The CDR3 region has the sequence CASSSYDRAYGYTF. The sequence in DNA is TGTGCCAGCAGTTCATATGACAGGGCCTATGGCTACACCTTC.